This T cell receptor beta chain is drawn from a study of T cells after posttransplantation cyclophosphamide. Generated by immunoSEQ multiplex PCR, the TCRdb table keeps only in-frame clones and is missing some. The sample contains over 35,000 clones, none of them singletons. This clone was found many times. No antigen is known for it. On the day of bone marrow donation, the related graft donor provided peripheral blood. Broader study findings: Skin or GI-infiltrating T cells shared few TRB sequences with blood. Donor-recipient repertoire similarity was low at 1-2 months, rising over year one. After PTCy, TRB diversity resembled that of CNI/methotrexate controls.

Germline assignment: CDR1 LNHDA and CDR2 SQIVND (reference sequence). V lost 7 bases to trimming and J lost 0 bases, with 10 bases between them. This CDR3 is 14 amino acids long. V gene TRBV19 combines with J gene TRBJ1-5; no clear D gene. This receptor was taken from a man aged 50-60 years in good health, CMV-negative, and a related stem cell transplant donor. Sequenced material: PBMCs. CDR3 in DNA: TGTGCCAGTAATGGAGGAGGTAGCAATCAGCCCCAGCATTTT. Translated: CASNGGGSNQPQHF.